One sample yielded the 8 T cell receptor beta chains listed below, sequenced in a study of CD8 T cells in ankylosing spondylitis. TCRdb recomputed calls from the 5' RACE reads with MiXCR, one row per CDR3 protein. The top ten hold approximately 7% of the sample, which has a few hundred thousand distinct CDR3 sequences, roughly 13% seen once. Findings of the study overall: It appeared that ankylosing spondylitis blood was characterized by a TCR beta motif of several highly homologous variants.

No antigen is known for these receptors. The sequencing sample was made of blood, either unsorted or a sorted T cell fraction (not recorded which). These receptors all stem from a male donor with ankylosing spondylitis.

CDR3 sequence (DNA): TGTGCCAGTAGTATAGAAGCGGGAGGGTCAAAGGAGCAGTTCTTC. Amino acids: CASSIEAGGSKEQFF. The rearrangement joins TRBV19 to TRBJ2-1, with TRBD2 identical over 10 bases. The J segment lost 10 bases and the V segment lost 0 bases, leaving 6 bases of the junction unmatched. The germline V gene encodes CDR1 LNHDA and CDR2 SQIVND (reference sequence). The CDR3 runs 15 residues. The entire variable domain, with the rest obtained from reference TRBV19 and TRBJ2-1, is as follows: DGGITQSPKYLFRKEGQNVTLSCEQNLNHDAMYWYRQDPGQGLRLIYYSQIVNDFQKGDIAEGYSVSREKKESFPLTVTSAQKNPTAFYLCASSIEAGGSKEQFFGPGTRLTVL.

The rearrangement joins TRBV2 to TRBJ2-5; TRBD2 aligns across 8 bases. The CDR3 length is 15 residues. Trimming cost V 2 bases and J 4 bases; bases outside gene matches: 6. CDR1 is SNHLY, CDR2 FYNNEI, per germline. The CDR3 nucleotides read TGTGCCAGCAGTGAACGGGGGGGAAGGGGAGAGACCCAGTACTTC. Its translation is CASSERGGRGETQYF.

This clonotype was picked up a small number of times. The chain combines TRBV12-3 or TRBV12-4 with TRBJ2-1; D is unresolved. V lost 3 bases and J 5 bases, leaving 8 bases between the germline ends. This CDR3 is built from 13 residues. For the CDR3, the DNA is TGTGCCAGCAGTTTTGACACGGACAATGAGCAGTTCTTC. This sequence encodes CASSFDTDNEQFF.

This clonotype was seen only a few times. The chain has TRBV2 and TRBJ1-6; D call uncertain. The germline V and J ends were trimmed by 0 bases and 9 bases, with 12 bases remaining between them. CDR1 is SNHLY, CDR2 FYNNEI, per germline. The CDR3 covers 15 residues. This CDR3 is CASSEARARGSPLHF. CDR3 DNA: TGTGCCAGCAGTGAAGCTAGGGCCCGAGGTTCACCCCTCCACTTT. Based on the CDR3 plus reference TRBV2 and TRBJ1-6, the full variable domain is EPEVTQTPSHQVTQMGQEVILRCVPISNHLYFYWYRQILGQKVEFLVSFYNNEISEKSEIFDDQFSVERPDGSNFTLKIRSTKLEDSAMYFCASSEARARGSPLHFGNGTRLTVT.

A few counts support this clonotype. The rearrangement links TRBV6-1 to TRBJ2-7; D remains unclear. Per the germline V gene, CDR1 is MNHNS and CDR2 is SASEGT. This CDR3 contains 12 residues. V lost 4 bases, J lost 5 bases, and 9 bases lay in between. In DNA form, the CDR3 reads TGTGCCAGCAGTGTAAGCGATCACGAGCAGTACGTC. Protein sequence: CASSVSDHEQYV.

This clonotype was found a few times. This rearrangement joins TRBV7-9 to TRBJ2-1, with D perhaps given as TRBD1 or TRBD2 (5 bases each). CDR3 size: 14 residues. Germline V CDR1 and CDR2: SEHNR, FQNEAQ (reference sequence). The germline V and J ends were trimmed by 6 bases and 9 bases, with 18 bases remaining between them. The CDR3 loop reads CASRPGTGWSEQFF. The CDR3 nucleotides are TGTGCCAGCAGGCCTGGGACGGGGTGGAGTGAGCAGTTCTTC.

This clonotype was seen only a few times. The V call is TRBV20-1, the J call TRBJ1-1; 7 nucleotides agree with TRBD1. V shed 3 bases and J 1 base; nucleotides not matched to a gene: 5. Per the germline V gene, CDR1 is DFQATT and CDR2 is SNEGSKA (reference sequence). CDR3 length equals 14 residues. CDR3 nucleotide sequence: TGCAGTGCTAGTTCCGGGACAGAGAACACTGAAGCTTTCTTT. This encodes CSASSGTENTEAFF.

This clonotype was seen a few times. This chain uses TRBV9 with TRBJ2-7; 10 nucleotides agree with TRBD2. CDR3 length equals 15 residues. From germline, CDR1 is SGDLS and CDR2 YYNGEE. Trimming took 0 bases from V and 4 from J; bases not matched to a gene: 4. The CDR3 DNA reads TGTGCCAGCAGCGTAGGTCTAGCGGGAGCTTACGAGCAGTACTTC. Translation: CASSVGLAGAYEQYF.